These 19 T cell receptor beta chains came from one sample sequenced in a study of Ad26.COV2.S vaccination and SARS-CoV-2 variants. Treatment noted: approximately 18 received Ad26.COV2.S at low or high dose, single or two shots; about 5 received placebo; per-sample allocation not given. Repertoires come from day 63 after the first vaccine or placebo injection. Generated by immunoSEQ multiplex PCR, the TCRdb table keeps only in-frame clones and is missing some. The table has more than 300,000 clones, approximately 80% seen once; the top ten hold about 2.1%. The specimen was peripheral blood, collected in a trial of Ad26.COV2.S vaccine versus placebo. These receptors all come from a person between 18 and 59 years old who received the Ad26.COV2.S COVID-19 vaccine or a placebo.

The chain employs TRBV5-1 and TRBJ1-2; no definite D call. CDR3 length equals 14 residues. Germline V gene data show CDR1 as SGHRS and CDR2 as YFSETQ. Trimming stripped 0 bases from V and 2 bases from J, with 8 bases between. The CDR3 loop is CASSLESTNYGYTF. CDR3 DNA: TGCGCCAGCAGCTTGGAAAGCACAAACTATGGCTACACCTTC.

This clone came up once. The chain recombines TRBV4-1 with TRBJ1-2; weak D call: TRBD1 (6 bases). Germline V gene lookup returns CDR1 MGHRA and CDR2 YSYEKL. The CDR3 runs to 22 residues. Trimming removed 0 bases at V and 7 bases at J, with 36 bases between. CDR3 loop: CASSQDRGSGVHRASLVIGYTF. The CDR3 nucleotides read TGCGCCAGCAGCCAAGATCGTGGTTCAGGGGTGCATCGAGCCAGTTTAGTGATTGGCTACACCTTC.

The rearrangement links TRBV7-9 to TRBJ2-7; D is uncertain. With 5 bases removed from V and 2 bases from J, the gap between germline ends came to 16 bases. The CDR3 spans 15 residues. Germline CDR1 is SEHNR and CDR2 is FQNEAQ (reference sequence). This CDR3 reads CASSPPDGKAYEQYF. The CDR3 nucleotides read TGTGCCAGCAGCCCACCTGACGGAAAAGCCTACGAGCAGTACTTC.

V gene TRBV12-3 or TRBV12-4 combines with J gene TRBJ2-2; a possible D gene is TRBD2 (5 bases). Trimming took off 3 bases at V and 5 bases at J, with 7 bases between the two ends. This CDR3 spans 13 amino acids. The CDR3 coding sequence is TGTGCCAGCAGTTTTGGGGAGACCGGGGAGCTGTTTTTT. Translated, it gives CASSFGETGELFF.

The V gene is TRBV7-9, the J gene TRBJ2-5, with TRBD1 matching 7 bases. V lost 6 bases, J lost 5 bases, and 21 bases stayed unmatched. In germline, CDR1 is SEHNR, CDR2 FQNEAQ (reference sequence). CDR3 length: 18 amino acids. CDR3 DNA sequence: TGTGCCAGCAGTCCATCTAGGGGGCCACAGTACGCCGGGGAGACCCAGTACTTC. Its translation is CASSPSRGPQYAGETQYF.

The chain recombines TRBV7-2 with TRBJ1-6, with no clear D. Germline-derived CDR1 and CDR2 are SGHTA and FQGNSA. V was shortened by 4 bases and J by 7 bases, with 14 bases between the two germline ends. CDR3 size: 15 residues. The CDR3 loop is CASSSPQGMNSPLHF. As DNA, the CDR3 is TGTGCCAGCAGCTCCCCACAAGGGATGAATTCACCCCTCCACTTT.

The count of this clone is one. J is TRBJ1-2 and V is TRBV7-3; no reliable D call. The V end was cut by 3 bases, the J end by 0 bases, with 2 bases between. The CDR3 is 12 amino acids. The V gene's germline CDR1 is SGHTA and CDR2 FQGTGA. Here the CDR3 DNA reads TGTGCCAGCAGCTTTTCTAACTATGGCTACACCTTC. Translated: CASSFSNYGYTF.

This clone was found once. CDR3 coding DNA: TGCGCCAGCAGCTTGACAGCGGGGGGGCGTTACAATGAGCAGTTCTTC. The encoded protein is CASSLTAGGRYNEQFF. The J gene is TRBJ2-1, the V gene TRBV5-1, with 10 bases identical to TRBD2. The CDR3 contains 16 residues. Germline-derived CDR1 and CDR2 are SGHRS and YFSETQ. J was trimmed by 4 bases and V by 1 base; bases with no gene match: 5.

The V and J genes are TRBV5-1 and TRBJ1-3, with D unclear. V lost 0 bases to trimming and J lost 4 bases, with 11 bases between them. This CDR3 has 15 amino acids. The germline V gene encodes CDR1 SGHRS and CDR2 YFSETQ. The CDR3 is CASSLGVESGNTIYF. CDR3 DNA: TGCGCCAGCAGCTTGGGGGTTGAATCCGGAAACACCATATATTTT.

This chain uses TRBV10-3 with TRBJ2-3; 9 nucleotides line up with TRBD2. Germline V CDR1 and CDR2: ENHRY, SYGVKD. The CDR3 totals 15 residues. Trimming removed 2 bases from V and 4 bases from J; junction bases left unmatched: 4. Here the CDR3 DNA reads TGTGCCATCAGTGAGGGCGGGGGGGCCGCAGATACGCAGTATTTT. Amino acids: CAISEGGGAADTQYF.

This clone occurred a few times. Different DNA sequences within this sample yield the same CDR3. The rearrangement links TRBV2 to TRBJ1-2; D is perhaps TRBD1 (5 bases). The germline gives CDR1 SNHLY, CDR2 FYNNEI. The V end was cut by 6 bases, the J end by 6 bases, with 14 bases between. The CDR3 covers 13 residues. The CDR3: CASRGTLIDGYTF. In nucleotides, the CDR3 is TGTGCCAGCAGAGGGACGTTGATCGATGGCTACACCTTC.

This chain joins TRBV27 and TRBJ1-2, with TRBD1 matching 11 bases. This CDR3 is 19 amino acids long. Germline CDR1 reads MNHEY; CDR2 reads SMNVEV (reference sequence). The junction had 15 bases not matched to a gene; V was cut back by 2 bases and J by 4 bases. This chain's CDR3 is CASSLGFRTGGEYSYGYTF. The CDR3 DNA is TGTGCCAGCAGTTTAGGATTTCGGACAGGGGGCGAGTATAGCTATGGCTACACCTTC.

The rearrangement links TRBV21-1 to TRBJ1-3. TRBV21-1 is recorded as a pseudogene. The CDR3 consists of 17 residues. The CDR3 loop is CASSRWTDVMSGNTIYF. CDR3 DNA sequence: TGTGCCAGCAGCCGGTGGACGGACGTTATGTCTGGAAACACCATATATTTT.

The genes are TRBV14 and TRBJ2-3; a possible D gene is TRBD1 (5 bases). Per germline, CDR1 SGHDN and CDR2 FVKESK. V was trimmed by 4 bases and J by 6 bases, leaving 23 bases between them. This CDR3 comprises 17 residues. The DNA for the CDR3 is TGTGCCAGCAGCCCAGTCGAAGGGGCGTTTTCCTGGGATACGCAGTATTTT. Encoded protein: CASSPVEGAFSWDTQYF.

This clone came up once. Here the CDR3 reads CAWAVGLTDTQYF. The CDR3 DNA reads TGTGCCTGGGCTGTGGGGCTGACAGATACGCAGTATTTT. V gene TRBV30 combines with J gene TRBJ2-3; tentatively, D is TRBD1 (5 bases). Germline V lookup: CDR1 GTSNPN, CDR2 SVGIG (reference sequence). CDR3 length: 13 residues. Between the trimmed V and J ends, which lost 5 bases and 3 bases, there was a span of 12 bases. Supplemented by reference TRBV30 and TRBJ2-3, the full variable domain reads SQTIHQWPATLVQPVGSPLSLECTVEGTSNPNLYWYRQAAGRGLQLLFYSVGIGQISSEVPQNLSASRPQDRQFILSSKKLLLSDSGFYLCAWAVGLTDTQYFGPGTRLTVL.

Written as DNA, the CDR3 is TGTGCCAGCAGTGATAGCGCGGCGGGGGGGCATCAAGATACGCAGTATTTT. Residues: CASSDSAAGGHQDTQYF. This chain uses TRBV6-1 with TRBJ2-3, with 9 bases lining up with TRBD2. V lost 3 bases to trimming and J lost 5 bases; unmatched junction nucleotides: 12. Germline V gene sequence: CDR1 MNHNS, CDR2 SASEGT. This CDR3 has 17 amino acids.

This clone was seen once. CDR3 in amino acids: CASSPRTGTYEQYF. CDR3 in DNA: TGTGCCAGCTCACCAAGGACGGGTACCTACGAGCAGTACTTC. This chain uses TRBV18 with TRBJ2-7; D not certain. V was shortened by 2 bases and J by 2 bases, with 10 bases between the two germline ends. The V gene's germline CDR1 is KGHSH and CDR2 LQKENI. The CDR3 loop spans 14 amino acids. The variable domain in full, completed from reference TRBV18 and TRBJ2-7, reads NAGVMQNPRHLVRRRGQEARLRCSPMKGHSHVYWYRQLPEEGLKFMVYLQKENIIDESGMPKERFSAEFPKEGPSILRIQQVVRGDSAAYFCASSPRTGTYEQYFGPGTRLTVT.

This CDR3 reads CASSLSETGSPLHF. The DNA of the CDR3 is TGTGCCAGCAGCTTGAGCGAGACGGGGTCACCCCTCCACTTT. The V call is TRBV5-4, the J call TRBJ1-6, with D unresolved. Germline V gene sequence: CDR1 SGHNT, CDR2 YYREEE (reference sequence). V lost 1 base and J lost 10, with 12 bases in between. The CDR3 sequence is 14 residues long.

As concerns this clone: Other DNA sequences in the same sample also yield this CDR3. V is TRBV12-3 or TRBV12-4 and J is TRBJ1-5; D is uncertain. The CDR3 totals 13 residues. The V and J ends lost 1 base and 5 bases respectively, with 6 bases between them. Written as DNA, the CDR3 is TGTGCCAGCAGTTTAGACCGGGATCAGCCCCAGCATTTT. As protein: CASSLDRDQPQHF.